A single sample is the source of the 4 T cell receptor beta chains below, sequenced in a study of cytomegalovirus exposure and HLA in healthy donors (dated by TCRdb to about 2017). The library came from the immunoSEQ multiplex PCR assay. For the multiplex PCR, a mixture combining 60 forward primers for TCR Vbeta segments and 13 reverse primers for TCR Jbeta segments was used. The clones in this table, taken by TCRdb from immuneACCESS, are in-frame only. Not every clone is retained; where verified, under half of the shortfall comes from an unresolved V gene, and the cause of the rest is unknown. The sample has roughly 200,000 clones on record. The leading ten clones occupy about 6% of the sample. Sequencing was done on a sample of PBMCs. Source of these receptors: a man under 40 in good health and CMV-seronegative.

The chain couples TRBV10-2 to TRBJ1-6, with 8 positions matching TRBD1. This CDR3 is 13 amino acids long. J was trimmed by 7 bases and V by 8 bases; bases with no gene match: 4. Germline assignment: CDR1 WSHSY and CDR2 SAAADI. CDR3 sequence (DNA): TGCGCCAGCGTCAGGGGGCGGAATTCACCCCTCCACTTT. This translates into CASVRGRNSPLHF.

The V and J genes are TRBV6-1 and TRBJ1-5; D is ambiguous. In germline, CDR1 is MNHNS, CDR2 SASEGT. V was cut by 3 bases and J by 3 bases, with 6 bases left in between. This CDR3 has 13 residues. CDR3 sequence reads: CASSDSSNQPQHF. The CDR3 nucleotides read TGTGCCAGCAGTGACTCCTCCAATCAGCCCCAGCATTTT.

The chain employs TRBV27 and TRBJ1-4; TRBD1 matches at 7 bases. The germline CDR1 and CDR2 sequences are MNHEY and SMNVEV (reference sequence). V dropped 8 bases and J dropped 5; count of bases not matched to a gene: 5. This CDR3 is 13 amino acids long. CDR3 DNA: TGTGCCAGCCGCCAACAGGGGAATGAAAAACTGTTTTTT. Translating gives CASRQQGNEKLFF. Complete variable domain (other parts from reference TRBV27 and TRBJ1-4): EAQVTQNPRYLITVTGKKLTVTCSQNMNHEYMSWYRQDPGLGLRQIYYSMNVEVTDKGDVPEGYKVSRKEKRNFPLILESPSPNQTSLYFCASRQQGNEKLFFGSGTQLSVL.

The rearrangement joins TRBV6-1 to TRBJ1-1; D uncertain. Per the germline V gene, CDR1 is MNHNS and CDR2 is SASEGT. V lost 7 bases and J 3 bases, leaving 12 bases between the germline ends. The CDR3 has 13 residues. The CDR3 loop reads CASNHEWYTEAFF. CDR3 sequence (DNA): TGTGCCAGCAATCACGAGTGGTACACTGAAGCTTTCTTT.